This T cell receptor beta chain was observed in a study of shared clonotypes between healthy human individuals. On the study more broadly: In total, the donors were a couple of women and a few men aged 18 to 49. The plates for each donor numbered three CD4 naive, three CD4 memory, two CD8 naive and one CD8 memory. Findings of the study overall: Represented genetic and exposure-history diversity was restricted by having few donors.

V lost 3 bases and J lost 3; bases outside the gene matches: 4. Germline V gene sequence: CDR1 SGHTA, CDR2 FQGNSA. This CDR3 has 16 amino acids. The repertoire was sequenced with immunoSEQ multiplex PCR; TCRdb's copy has only in-frame clones and lacks some. In the table there are millions of clones, 85% to 95% of which are singletons. This clone is a singleton in its sample. Its target is unknown. Distinct nucleotide sequences in the sample also encode this CDR3. The specimen was naive CD4+ T cells sorted from blood. Subset given: CD45RA+ positively selected. The chain uses TRBV7-2 and TRBJ2-1, with 11 nucleotides matching TRBD2. This clonotype was obtained from a man aged 18 to 35 in good health. CDR3 region: CASSLAGTSGYNEQFF. CDR3 sequence (DNA): TGTGCCAGCAGCTTGGCCGGGACTAGCGGCTACAATGAGCAGTTCTTC.